This T cell receptor beta chain stems from a study of tumor-infiltrating lymphocytes in primary liver carcinoma. Across the whole study: Enrolled patients were male and female, aged 30 to 69 years.

The J segment lost 5 bases and the V segment lost 8 bases, leaving 15 bases of the junction unmatched. Per the germline V gene, CDR1 is SGHVS and CDR2 is FNYEAQ. The CDR3 has 16 residues. Total RNA and DNA came together from approximately 20-30 mg of bulk tissue without cell sorting. Whole-study findings and limits: Relative to blood, tumors carried a significantly larger fraction of the repertoire in their top 250 clones (p = 0.039).

Concerning this clonotype: What it recognizes is unknown.

TCR beta cDNA came from about 500 ng total RNA, primed with a constant-region primer. Generation of the TCR beta libraries relied on three nested multiplex PCR rounds using slightly modified ARM-PCR. A C-beta reverse primer was combined with TRBV1-TRBV30 forward primers in the first two PCR rounds, and each round had around 11 cycles. One entry per CDR3 protein results from TCRdb running MiXCR on the multiplex PCR reads. Here the sample spans fewer than 70,000 distinct CDR3 sequences, 65% to 80% being singletons. Sequences were obtained from liver tumor tissue from sampling region 2. Subset here: tumor region T2, inferior pole. This clonotype was obtained from a man in his forties with primary liver carcinoma and hepatitis B virus infection. The genes are TRBV7-6 and TRBJ2-3, with 8 bases that match TRBD2. The CDR3 DNA is TGTGCCAGCGGGCATCTGGCGGGAGGTACCTTAGATACGCAGTATTTT. Translation gives CASGHLAGGTLDTQYF. Drawing the rest from reference TRBV7-6 and TRBJ2-3, the complete variable domain is GAGVSQSPRYKVTKRGQDVALRCDPISGHVSLYWYRQALGQGPEFLTYFNYEAQQDKSGLPNDRFSAERPEGSISTLTIQRTEQRDSAMYRCASGHLAGGTLDTQYFGPGTRLTVL.